The rows below give T cell receptor beta chains drawn from one sample of a study of identical twins. TCRdb reprocessed the 5' RACE reads via MiXCR and lists one record per CDR3 protein. The sample records a few hundred thousand distinct CDR3 sequences, 7.5% to 10% being singletons. The same data also went into a second study, on yellow fever vaccine responses in identical twins.

Sequencing input: PBMCs. The receptors were gathered from a woman younger than 30 in good health. Each CDR3 is given with its conserved first and last residue. Fields, in order: clone size, V gene, D gene, CDR3 length, J gene, CDR3 DNA, CDR3 protein. D genes are given only for firm matches. Clone size is stated in some rows and not others, as once, few, many or a class when expanded.

>many|TRBV5-6|-|15|TRBJ2-2
TGTGCCAGCAGCTTCCCCACTACAAACACCGGGGAGCTGTTTTTT
CASSFPTTNTGELFF
>-|TRBV24-1|-|13|TRBJ2-2
TGTGCCACCAGCGATAAGAACACCGGGGAGCTGTTTTTT
CATSDKNTGELFF
>-|TRBV7-8|-|13|TRBJ1-1
TGTGCCAGCAGCTACGGAGAGAGGACTGAAGCTTTCTTT
CASSYGERTEAFF
>few|TRBV27|-|16|TRBJ2-3
TGTGCCAGCAGTTTATCGGAAGCTAGCAGCACAGATACGCAGTATTTT
CASSLSEASSTDTQYF
>many|TRBV9|TRBD1|12|TRBJ1-1
TGTGCCAGCGGCGGGCAGGGGGCCCAAGCTTTCTTT
CASGGQGAQAFF
>many|TRBV29-1|-|13|TRBJ1-2
TGCAGCGTTGATGGGGGGCGAGTAGCTGGCTACACCTTC
CSVDGGRVAGYTF
>many|TRBV28|-|15|TRBJ2-3
TGTGCCAGCAGTTTAGGGGGGACCCGCACAGATACGCAGTATTTT
CASSLGGTRTDTQYF
>-|TRBV20-1|-|15|TRBJ2-1
TGCAGTGCTAGAGATCGCCAGAAGTTGAGGAATGAGCAGTTCTTC
CSARDRQKLRNEQFF
>-|TRBV5-1|TRBD2|20|TRBJ2-1
TGCGCCAGCAGCTTATCCAGGGGGCTAGCGGGGGGGCCCACCTACAATGAGCAGTTCTTC
CASSLSRGLAGGPTYNEQFF
>many|TRBV5-4|TRBD1|15|TRBJ2-2
TGTGCCAGCAGCCTGCAGGGGGCGAGCACCGGGGAGCTGTTTTTT
CASSLQGASTGELFF
>-|TRBV12-3/TRBV12-4|TRBD1|15|TRBJ1-2
TGTGCCAGCAGTTTCCGGACAGGGTGGATCTATGGCTACACCTTC
CASSFRTGWIYGYTF
>-|TRBV20-1|-|13|TRBJ2-2
TGCAGTGCAATAAAACAGAACACCGGGGAGCTGTTTTTT
CSAIKQNTGELFF
>-|TRBV6-5|-|15|TRBJ1-2
TGTGCCAGCAGTTATTTCCCCGGGACGCAGGATGGCTACACCTTC
CASSYFPGTQDGYTF
>many|TRBV5-1|-|14|TRBJ2-4
TGCGCCAGCAGCTTGGCCAAAGACAGAAACATTCAGTACTTC
CASSLAKDRNIQYF
>few|TRBV30|-|11|TRBJ1-1
TGTGCCTGGAGTGGACAGAATGAAGCTTTCTTT
CAWSGQNEAFF
>few|TRBV7-9|-|16|TRBJ2-1
TGTGCCAGCAGCCCCCAGGGACTGGGAACATACAATGAGCAGTTCTTC
CASSPQGLGTYNEQFF
>many|TRBV12-3/TRBV12-4|-|14|TRBJ2-1
TGTGCCAGCAGCCGGGGCGGGGTAGACAATGAGCAGTTCTTC
CASSRGGVDNEQFF
>-|TRBV12-3/TRBV12-4|TRBD1|14|TRBJ2-5
TGTGCCAGCACCGGGACAGACCACCAAGAGACCCAGTACTTC
CASTGTDHQETQYF
>many|TRBV12-3/TRBV12-4|TRBD1|16|TRBJ2-5
TGTGCCAGCAGTCGAAGACAGGGGCCGCGGTCGGAGACCCAGTACTTC
CASSRRQGPRSETQYF
>many|TRBV7-2|-|14|TRBJ2-1
TGTGCCAGCAGCTTAGCCCAGGGTAGGGATGAGCAGTTCTTC
CASSLAQGRDEQFF
>few|TRBV12-3/TRBV12-4|TRBD1|16|TRBJ2-5
TGTGCCAGCAGTTTAGTTTTCAGGGGGAGAGTAGAGACCCAGTACTTC
CASSLVFRGRVETQYF
>few|TRBV2|TRBD1|14|TRBJ2-7
TGTGCCAGCAGGCATCAGGGGGTTTCCTACGAGCAGTACTTC
CASRHQGVSYEQYF
>few|TRBV7-2|TRBD1|14|TRBJ1-1
TGTGCCAGCAGTTCCGGACAGGTGTACCCTAAAGCTTTCTTT
CASSSGQVYPKAFF
>many|TRBV11-2|TRBD2|15|TRBJ2-1
TGTGCCAGCAGCTTAGGAGCGGGGGCCTACAATGAGCAGTTCTTC
CASSLGAGAYNEQFF
>many|TRBV29-1|-|13|TRBJ1-2
TGCAGCGTGGGAACCGGGATCTACTATGGCTACACCTTC
CSVGTGIYYGYTF
>-|TRBV29-1|-|14|TRBJ2-1
TGCAGCGTTGAACCCGGGACCAATTACAATGAGCAGTTCTTC
CSVEPGTNYNEQFF
>few|TRBV15|TRBD2|16|TRBJ2-7
TGTGCCACCAGCAGAGATGTAGCGGGAAAGGGGCACGAGCAGTACTTC
CATSRDVAGKGHEQYF
>few|TRBV4-1|-|15|TRBJ2-7
TGCGCCAGCAGCCAAGGGCCAGGGGGGAGTTACGAGCAGTACTTC
CASSQGPGGSYEQYF
>many|TRBV7-2|-|15|TRBJ2-2
TGTGCCAGCAGCTTACGGGTCGGGAACACCGGGGAGCTGTTTTTT
CASSLRVGNTGELFF
>many|TRBV7-6|-|15|TRBJ1-4
TGTGCCAGCAGCTGGGCGGCGGCAACTAATGAAAAACTGTTTTTT
CASSWAAATNEKLFF
>many|TRBV15|-|16|TRBJ2-2
TGTGCCACCAGCAAACAGGCGGCCTCGAACACCGGGGAGCTGTTTTTT
CATSKQAASNTGELFF
>-|TRBV4-2|-|15|TRBJ1-1
TGTGCCAGCAGCCAAGAAGTACCCAAGAACACTGAAGCTTTCTTT
CASSQEVPKNTEAFF
>few|TRBV5-1|-|14|TRBJ2-5
TGCGCCAGCAGCTTGGAGTCCACTCAAGAGACCCAGTACTTC
CASSLESTQETQYF
>many|TRBV19|-|14|TRBJ2-3
TGTGCCAGTAGCCGCCTAAGTGGCACAGATACGCAGTATTTT
CASSRLSGTDTQYF
>many|TRBV27|-|14|TRBJ2-3
TGTGCCAGCAGTCTCGAGCGCACCACAGATACGCAGTATTTT
CASSLERTTDTQYF
>-|TRBV6-5|TRBD1|16|TRBJ2-2
TGTGCCAGCAGTTACTCAGGGGGCGCCGGCACCGGGGAGCTGTTTTTT
CASSYSGGAGTGELFF
>few|TRBV30|-|16|TRBJ2-3
TGTGCCTGGAGTGACAGCTTTGGCGGGAGCACAGATACGCAGTATTTT
CAWSDSFGGSTDTQYF
>many|TRBV7-3|-|12|TRBJ2-1
TGTGCCAGCAGCTTAACCAGTGATGAGCAGTTCTTC
CASSLTSDEQFF
>-|TRBV11-3|-|14|TRBJ2-2
TGTGCCAGCAGCAAAGATCAGGTGACCGGGGAGCTGTTTTTT
CASSKDQVTGELFF
>many|TRBV4-3|-|16|TRBJ2-1
TGCGCCAGCAGCCAAGAATTGGACTCGGCAAACAATGAGCAGTTCTTC
CASSQELDSANNEQFF
>few|TRBV4-1|-|13|TRBJ2-3
TGCGCCAGCAGCCAGCCCCCGCAGGATACGCAGTATTTT
CASSQPPQDTQYF
>many|TRBV2|-|13|TRBJ2-7
TGTGCCAGCAGTGAGGCACAGGGCTACGAGCAGTACTTC
CASSEAQGYEQYF
>many|TRBV2|TRBD1|16|TRBJ2-2
TGTGCCAGCAGTCTGCGGACAGGGGTGGGTTCCGGGGAGCTGTTTTTT
CASSLRTGVGSGELFF
>many|TRBV12-3/TRBV12-4|-|13|TRBJ1-1
TGTGCCAGCAGGGTCGCCGGGAACACTGAAGCTTTCTTT
CASRVAGNTEAFF
>-|TRBV10-2|-|11|TRBJ2-7
TGCGCCAGCGCTGACTCCTACGAGCAGTACTTC
CASADSYEQYF
>-|TRBV7-9|-|14|TRBJ1-1
TGTGCCAGCATCCGGACAGAGACAAACACTGAAGCTTTCTTT
CASIRTETNTEAFF
>-|TRBV7-6|TRBD1|15|TRBJ2-1
TGTGCCAGCAGCCCCCGGGACAGGGTTAGCGATGAGCAGTTCTTC
CASSPRDRVSDEQFF
>many|TRBV5-5|-|16|TRBJ2-3
TGTGCCAGCAGCTTAAAACAGGGACGGGACACAGATACGCAGTATTTT
CASSLKQGRDTDTQYF
>-|TRBV12-3/TRBV12-4|-|10|TRBJ1-1
TGTGCCAGCACCTACGGTGAAGCTTTCTTT
CASTYGEAFF
>-|TRBV14|-|14|TRBJ1-1
TGTGCCAGCAGCCAAGAGCTGAGGGACACCGAAGCTTTCTTT
CASSQELRDTEAFF
>-|TRBV15|TRBD2|14|TRBJ2-5
TGTGCCACCAGCAGGTCGGGACTAGCAGAGACCCAGTACTTC
CATSRSGLAETQYF
>-|TRBV6-2/TRBV6-3|-|18|TRBJ2-3
TGTGCCAGCAGTTACGCGGGGTCAGGGTTGATTGCAACAGATACGCAGTATTTT
CASSYAGSGLIATDTQYF